One sample yielded the 17 T cell receptor beta chains listed below, sequenced in a study of graft-versus-host responses after intestinal transplantation. Using immunoSEQ multiplex PCR, the repertoire was profiled, and TCRdb retains in-frame clones only, with some absent. This repertoire shows approximately 97,000 clones, 85% to 95% found once; its top ten account for approximately 0.069%. These receptors have no identified antigens. The material was unstimulated CD8+ T cells sorted from spleen or lymph node cells, obtained before transplant. Receptor source: a human donor who was the organ donor for an intestinal transplant.

The chain carries TRBV9 and TRBJ2-1; 14 positions agree with TRBD2. The CDR3 spans 19 residues. Germline loops: CDR1 SGDLS, CDR2 YYNGEE. V was clipped by 3 bases and J by 6 bases; unmatched bases: 14. Here the CDR3 reads CASSAGPGLAGDSANEQFF. The CDR3 bases are TGTGCCAGCAGCGCCGGACCGGGACTAGCGGGAGATTCCGCCAATGAGCAGTTCTTC.

This clone appeared a single time. This chain connects TRBV7-3 to TRBJ2-3; 7 bases match TRBD2. V was pared by 0 bases and J by 2 bases, with 2 bases of the junction left unmatched. Germline CDR1 reads SGHTA; CDR2 reads FQGTGA. CDR3 length: 15 amino acids. CDR3 residues: CASSLTGGVTDTQYF. For the CDR3, the DNA is TGTGCCAGCAGCTTAACGGGGGGGGTCACAGATACGCAGTATTTT. The full variable domain, in which reference TRBV7-3 and TRBJ2-3 provide the parts outside the CDR3, is GAGVSQTPSNKVTEKGKYVELRCDPISGHTALYWYRQSLGQGPEFLIYFQGTGAADDSGLPNDRFFAVRPEGSVSTLKIQRTERGDSAVYLCASSLTGGVTDTQYFGPGTRLTVL.

The gene calls are TRBV5-1 and TRBJ1-2, with a tentative D call TRBD1 (6 bases). Looked up from germline, CDR1 is SGHRS and CDR2 is YFSETQ. V lost 5 bases, J lost 6 bases, and 11 bases lay in between. The CDR3 is 12 residues long. CDR3 nucleotide sequence: TGCGCCAGCAGTCCTGGGGGCGATGGCTACACCTTC. Translated, it gives CASSPGGDGYTF.

The rearrangement joins TRBV19 to TRBJ2-5; D might be TRBD2 (6 bases). The CDR3 consists of 14 residues. CDR1 is LNHDA, CDR2 SQIVND, per germline (reference sequence). Trimming cost V 5 bases and J 5 bases, with 15 bases left between them. DNA of the CDR3: TGTGCCAGTAGTCCCCCAGGGCGGGACGAGACCCAGTACTTC. Its protein is CASSPPGRDETQYF.

V and J are TRBV5-6 and TRBJ2-1; 7 bases fit TRBD1. Losses at the gene ends were 2 bases for V and 8 bases for J; bases not matched to a gene: 10. The CDR3 is 15 residues long. Per germline, CDR1 SGHDT and CDR2 YYEEEE. The CDR3 DNA reads TGTGCCAGCAGCTTTACAGGGGATTTCGGCGATGAGCAGTTCTTC. Its protein product is CASSFTGDFGDEQFF.

The J gene is TRBJ2-1, the V gene TRBV27; 10 bases agree with TRBD2. CDR1 and CDR2 from the germline V gene are MNHEY and SMNVEV (reference sequence). Trimming at V came to 5 bases and at J to 7 bases, leaving 8 bases not matched to a gene. The CDR3 is 15 amino acids. The CDR3 loop is CASSLLAGVVNEQFF. CDR3 nucleotides: TGTGCCAGCAGTCTTCTAGCGGGAGTTGTAAATGAGCAGTTCTTC.

The chain joins TRBV5-5 to TRBJ2-3; D is possibly TRBD1 (5 bases). The CDR3 sequence is 16 residues long. Trimming took off 0 bases at V and 4 bases at J, with 15 bases between the two ends. Germline V gives CDR1 SGHKS, CDR2 YYEKEE (reference sequence). The CDR3 sequence is CASSLDLGQGADTQYF. The DNA for the CDR3 is TGTGCCAGCAGCTTGGACCTGGGTCAAGGGGCAGATACGCAGTATTTT. The complete variable domain, with remaining parts taken from reference TRBV5-5 and TRBJ2-3, reads DAGVTQSPTHLIKTRGQQVTLRCSPISGHKSVSWYQQVLGQGPQFIFQYYEKEERGRGNFPDRFSARQFPNYSSELNVNALLLGDSALYLCASSLDLGQGADTQYFGPGTRLTVL.

The chain links TRBV11-3 to TRBJ1-1; D is undetermined. Germline V gene data show CDR1 as SGHNT and CDR2 as YENEEA. This CDR3 has 13 amino acids. Deletions cut 1 base from V and 1 base from J, with 4 bases between. The CDR3 reads CASSLGANTEAFF. The CDR3 nucleotides read TGTGCCAGCAGCTTAGGGGCGAACACTGAAGCTTTCTTT. The full variable domain, completed using reference TRBV11-3 and TRBJ1-1, is EAGVVQSPRYKIIEKKQPVAFWCNPISGHNTLYWYLQNLGQGPELLIRYENEEAVDDSQLPKDRFSAERLKGVDSTLKIQPAELGDSAVYLCASSLGANTEAFFGQGTRLTVV.

The chain combines TRBV5-6 with TRBJ2-7; D call uncertain. Trimming took off 4 bases at V and 6 bases at J, with 11 bases between the two ends. Germline V lookup: CDR1 SGHDT, CDR2 YYEEEE. The CDR3 has 12 amino acids. This CDR3 reads CASSGGLSEQYF. DNA for the CDR3: TGTGCCAGCAGCGGCGGCCTCTCCGAGCAGTACTTC.

CDR3 sequence: CASPESGTATDTQYF. The DNA of the CDR3 is TGTGCCAGCCCCGAGTCGGGGACAGCCACAGATACGCAGTATTTT. The J gene is TRBJ2-3, the V gene TRBV6-1, with 7 bases fitting TRBD1. Trimming removed 8 bases from V and 2 bases from J; junction bases left unmatched: 10. The germline gives CDR1 MNHNS, CDR2 SASEGT. There are 15 residues in the CDR3.

The chain is built from TRBV7-9 and TRBJ2-7, with 7 bases matching TRBD1. Germline trimming cut 4 bases from V and 5 bases from J; bases unmatched to any gene: 14. This CDR3 has 16 amino acids. In germline, CDR1 is SEHNR, CDR2 FQNEAQ (reference sequence). CDR3 amino acids: CASSSPEGARIDEQYF. As DNA, the CDR3 is TGTGCCAGCAGCTCCCCCGAGGGGGCTAGGATCGACGAGCAGTACTTC.

The V call is TRBV11-2, the J call TRBJ2-3; D is ambiguous. The CDR3 has 16 amino acids. Germline CDR1 and CDR2: SGHAT and FQNNGV. The germline V and J ends were trimmed by 5 bases and 4 bases, with 19 bases remaining between them. CDR3 region: CASSTLDSPVPDTQYF. CDR3 DNA sequence: TGTGCCAGCAGCACCCTGGATAGCCCTGTCCCAGATACGCAGTATTTT.

This chain links TRBV7-2 with TRBJ2-5; D remains ambiguous. V shed 2 bases and J shed 0 bases, with 10 bases lying between them. The germline V gene encodes CDR1 SGHTA and CDR2 FQGNSA. The CDR3 consists of 15 residues. CDR3 DNA sequence: TGTGCCAGCAGCTTATCGGAGTGGTACCAAGAGACCCAGTACTTC. Residues: CASSLSEWYQETQYF.

This chain uses TRBV6-6 with TRBJ1-5; D call uncertain. The V and J ends lost 6 bases and 7 bases respectively, with 13 bases between them. This CDR3 is built from 13 residues. The germline V gene has CDR1 MNHNY and CDR2 SVGAGI (reference sequence). CDR3 in amino acids: CASREGGPQPQHF. The CDR3 DNA sequence: TGTGCCAGCAGGGAGGGTGGCCCCCAGCCCCAGCATTTT.

This clone was detected a few times. Written as DNA, the CDR3 is TGTGCCAGCAGTGACCCCCCCAGGGGGCAGTACTTC. Residues: CASSDPPRGQYF. V usage is TRBV2 and J usage is TRBJ2-7; D perhaps matches TRBD1 (6 bases). CDR1 is SNHLY, CDR2 FYNNEI, per germline. Trimming left V 3 bases short and J 9 bases short, with 12 bases between. The CDR3 is 12 amino acids. The whole variable domain, filled in from reference TRBV2 and TRBJ2-7, reads EPEVTQTPSHQVTQMGQEVILRCVPISNHLYFYWYRQILGQKVEFLVSFYNNEISEKSEIFDDQFSVERPDGSNFTLKIRSTKLEDSAMYFCASSDPPRGQYFGPGTRLTVT.

This clone was seen only once. V gene TRBV7-9 combines with J gene TRBJ2-3; perhaps TRBD2 as D (6 bases). CDR3 size: 14 residues. Trimming pared 7 bases from V and 3 bases from J, leaving 14 bases between. Per the germline V gene, CDR1 is SEHNR and CDR2 is FQNEAQ (reference sequence). The CDR3 spells CASTPGESTDTQYF. In DNA, the CDR3 is TGTGCCAGCACCCCGGGGGAGTCAACAGATACGCAGTATTTT.

V usage is TRBV28 and J usage is TRBJ2-7; D is ambiguous. This CDR3 region has 13 residues. Germline assignment: CDR1 MDHEN and CDR2 SYDVKM. Between the trimmed V and J ends, which lost 5 bases and 4 bases, there was a span of 12 bases. Written as DNA, the CDR3 is TGTGCCAGCAGTAGTCCATCGGTTTACGAGCAGTACTTC. It specifies CASSSPSVYEQYF.